These 19 T cell receptor gamma chains originate from one sample sequenced in a study of gamma-delta T cells after stem cell transplantation. TCRdb re-called the RT-PCR reads with CATT. The table shows 300 to 450 gamma-chain clones, with roughly 46% occurring only once. Sequenced material: gamma-delta T cells. All receptors derive from a human donor. It is not recorded whose cells these are; they may come from a transplant donor.

By share of the sample, this clone is large. The sample carries other DNA sequences with the same CDR3. This chain uses TRGV8 with TRGJ1 or TRGJ2. TCRdb leaves out the J gene; it was filled in here by matching the DNA to germline. The CDR3 runs to 12 residues. Germline V gene sequence: CDR1 VENAVY, CDR2 YDSYNSRV. V was pared by 5 bases and J by 5 bases, with 6 bases of the junction left unmatched. In DNA, the CDR3 is TGTGCCACCTGGGGGGTGAATTATAAGAAACTCTTT. This translates into CATWGVNYKKLF.

This clone qualifies as large. The chain uses TRGV4 and TRGJ1 or TRGJ2. Germline matching of the DNA provided the J gene here, since TCRdb leaves it blank. CDR3 length: 12 residues. Germline trimming cut 0 bases from V and 11 bases from J; bases unmatched to any gene: 7. Germline V gene sequence: CDR1 EGSTGY, CDR2 YDSYTSSV. The CDR3 coding sequence is TGTGCCACCTGGGATGGGCGGTCAGAGAAACTCTTT. It encodes CATWDGRSEKLF.

Sample share makes this clone large. The CDR3 sequence: CATGLYYKKLF. Here the CDR3 DNA reads TGTGCCACCGGATTATATTATAAGAAACTCTTT. The V call is TRGV4, the J call TRGJ1 or TRGJ2. The J gene, missing from TCRdb, was assigned here through DNA to germline matching. Germline CDR1 and CDR2: EGSTGY and YDSYTSSV. CDR3 length: 11 amino acids. With 9 bases clipped from V and 4 bases from J, the junction kept 6 bases outside the gene matches.

The sample holds one count of this clone. A single base separates this from a much larger clone, so it may be a read error. The sample has other DNA sequences that encode this CDR3 too. The rearrangement links TRGV9 to TRGJP. No J gene is reported in TCRdb; it was inferred here by comparing the DNA with germline. CDR3 length equals 18 residues. The germline gives CDR1 GITISATS, CDR2 ISYDGTV (reference sequence). The CDR3: CALWETTSQELGKKIKVF. CDR3 in DNA: TGTGCCTTGTGGGAAACTACATCGCAAGAGCTGGGCAAAAAAATCAAGGTATTT.

By sample fraction, this clone is hyperexpanded. V and J are TRGV9 and TRGJP1. No J gene is reported in TCRdb; it was inferred here by comparing the DNA with germline. Per germline, CDR1 GITISATS and CDR2 ISYDGTV (reference sequence). J lost 0 bases, V lost 1 base, and 8 bases had no gene match. The CDR3 covers 17 residues. The DNA of the CDR3 is TGTGCCTTGTGGGAGGTCGGGGTGAATACCACTGGTTGGTTCAAGATATTT. Translated, it gives CALWEVGVNTTGWFKIF.

About this clone: A much larger clone lies a single base off, so this may be a read error. This CDR3 is also generated by other DNA sequences in the sample. The chain is built from TRGV9 and TRGJP. No J gene was available from TCRdb, and it was assigned here by a germline match of the DNA. CDR1 and CDR2 (germline): GITISATS, ISYDGTV (reference sequence). CDR3 length: 17 residues. Trimming cost V 0 bases and J 11 bases; bases outside gene matches: 10. CDR3 DNA sequence: TGTGCCTTGTGGGAGGTGCAGGGGGAGCTGGGCAAAAAAATCAAGGTATTT. Protein: CALWEVQGELGKKIKVF.

Concerning this clone: This may be a read error: a much more frequent sequence differs by one nucleotide. J is TRGJP and V is TRGV9. The J gene, not given by TCRdb, was assigned here from a germline match of the nucleotide sequence. The CDR3 extends over 15 amino acids. Germline V CDR1 and CDR2: GITISATS, ISYDGTV (reference sequence). The CDR3 protein is CALWDEELGRKIKVF. The CDR3 DNA is TGTGCCTTGTGGGATGAAGAGTTGGGCAGAAAAATCAAGGTATTT.

On this clone: The likely explanation is a read error, given a far larger clone one base away. The chain employs TRGV2 and TRGJ1 or TRGJ2. The J gene, absent from TCRdb, was called here by matching the DNA to germline. The CDR3 runs to 13 residues. Germline V gives CDR1 EGSNGY, CDR2 YDSYNSKV. The CDR3 loop reads CAAWDGKYYKKLF. The CDR3 nucleotides are TGTGCCGCCTGGGACGGGAAATATTATAAGAAACTCTTT.

As for this clone: Only one base separates this from a far larger clonotype, so it likely reflects a read error. This sequence joins TRGV9 and TRGJ1 or TRGJ2. The J gene, left out of TCRdb, was set here by checking the DNA against germline. The CDR3 loop spans 15 amino acids. Germline assignment: CDR1 GITISATS and CDR2 ISYDGTV (reference sequence). With 5 bases clipped from V and 6 bases from J, the junction kept 16 bases outside the gene matches. DNA for the CDR3: TGTGCCTTGTGGGGGTCCCAAAGGGGGCGTTATAAGAAACTCTTT. Translating gives CALWGSQRGRYKKLF.

As for this clone: With only one base between it and a far larger clone, this is likely a read error. The chain recombines TRGV9 with TRGJP. In the absence of a J gene in TCRdb, the DNA was matched to germline to assign it here. The germline V gene encodes CDR1 GITISATS and CDR2 ISYDGTV (reference sequence). The CDR3 is 17 residues long. The V gene end was trimmed by 0 bases and the J gene end by 13 bases; junction bases not matched to a gene: 12. CDR3 DNA sequence: TGTGCCTTGTGGGAGGTGGGATCCGCTGGAGGCAAAAAAATCAAGGTATTT. It translates to CALWEVGSAGGKKIKVF.

Within the sample, this clone is large. The genes are TRGV8 and TRGJP2. TCRdb is silent on the J gene; assignment here came from matching the DNA to germline. Losses at the gene ends were 3 bases for V and 3 bases for J; bases not matched to a gene: 10. Germline V lookup: CDR1 VENAVY, CDR2 YDSYNSRV. The CDR3 totals 16 residues. The CDR3 reads CATWDSPGRSDWIKTF. The DNA of the CDR3 is TGTGCCACCTGGGATTCACCTGGTCGTAGTGATTGGATCAAGACGTTT.

This clone is deemed large. The chain links TRGV9 to TRGJP. The J gene is absent in TCRdb and was assigned here via DNA matching to germline. The CDR3 contains 15 residues. The germline V gene has CDR1 GITISATS and CDR2 ISYDGTV (reference sequence). V shed 4 bases, J shed 10 bases, and the junction held 7 bases outside the gene matches. The CDR3 DNA is TGTGCCTTGTGGGATTACCTCTTGGGCAAAAAAATCAAGGTATTT. It translates to CALWDYLLGKKIKVF.

By share, this clone counts as hyperexpanded. CDR3 amino acids: CATWDGRERYKKLF. CDR3 nucleotide sequence: TGTGCCACCTGGGACGGGCGAGAGAGGTATAAGAAACTCTTT. The V call is TRGV2, the J call TRGJ1 or TRGJ2. CDR3 size: 14 residues. V lost 0 bases and J lost 7; bases outside the gene matches: 9. Germline CDR1 and CDR2: EGSNGY and YDSYNSKV.

This clone is deemed large. The CDR3 protein is CALWEDSSDWIKTF. The DNA of the CDR3 is TGTGCCTTGTGGGAGGATAGTAGTGATTGGATCAAGACGTTT. The rearrangement uses TRGV9 and TRGJP2. The J gene, left out of TCRdb, was set here by checking the DNA against germline. V shed 2 bases and J 0 bases; nucleotides not matched to a gene: 0. This CDR3 has 14 amino acids. In germline, CDR1 is GITISATS, CDR2 ISYDGTV (reference sequence).

In regard to this clone: A single base is all that separates this from a far larger clone, so a read error is likely. The rearrangement joins TRGV4 to TRGJ1 or TRGJ2. The J gene was not available in TCRdb and was assigned here by matching the DNA to germline segments. Germline V gene data show CDR1 as EGSTGY and CDR2 as YDSYTSSV. The length of the CDR3 is 12 residues. In DNA, the CDR3 is TGCGCCACCTGGGACCTTTATTATAAGAAACTCTTT. Translation: CATWDLYYKKLF.

Points on this clone: A read error likely explains this, since a far larger clone differs by one base. J is TRGJP and V is TRGV9. TCRdb gives no J gene; it was assigned here by matching the DNA to germline. Germline values: CDR1 GITISATS, CDR2 ISYDGTV (reference sequence). This CDR3 spans 16 amino acids. For the CDR3, the DNA is TGTGCCTTGTGGGAGGTGCAGGAGTCGGGCAAAAAAATCAAGGTATTT. Its translation is CALWEVQESGKKIKVF.

Details on this clone: A much larger clone differs by one base, so this may be a read error. In the same sample, other DNA sequences code for this CDR3. The chain couples TRGV4 to TRGJ1 or TRGJ2. The J gene is absent in TCRdb and was assigned here via DNA matching to germline. The germline CDR1 and CDR2 sequences are EGSTGY and YDSYTSSV. The CDR3 spans 11 residues. J gave up 9 bases and V 3 bases, and 5 bases lay outside the gene matches. CDR3 coding DNA: TGTGCCACCTGGGATCTGCGTAAGAAACTCTTT. Its translation: CATWDLRKKLF.

This clone was seen only once. It is likely a read error: a sequence one base away is far more abundant. The V and J genes are TRGV9 and TRGJP. Matching the DNA to germline supplied the J gene, which TCRdb does not give. The CDR3 has 17 residues. Germline CDR1 reads GITISATS; CDR2 reads ISYDGTV (reference sequence). The CDR3 DNA sequence: TGTGCCTTGTGGGAGGTGCTAGGAGAGCTGGGCAAAAAAATCAAGGTATTT. Translating it yields CALWEVLGELGKKIKVF.

Judged by abundance, this clone is large. In the same sample, other DNA sequences code for this CDR3. The chain uses TRGV8 and TRGJ1 or TRGJ2. TCRdb carries no J gene annotation; the J gene was assigned here by matching the DNA with germline. This CDR3 region has 12 residues. Germline V gives CDR1 VENAVY, CDR2 YDSYNSRV. With V trimmed by 5 bases and J by 1 base, 2 bases remained unmatched. In DNA form, the CDR3 reads TGTGCCACCTGGGCTAATTATTATAAGAAACTCTTT. Translation gives CATWANYYKKLF.